This TCR beta chain was sequenced for a study of blood T cell repertoires in COVID-19. As for the study in general: Researchers got acute and convalescent COVID-19 samples from the United States, Italy and Spain.

Original data processing: Reference gene primer amplification yielded estimated nucleated cell counts. The repertoire was sequenced with immunoSEQ multiplex PCR; TCRdb's copy has only in-frame clones and lacks some. The D gene and trimming were derived from the DNA, and the V and J assignments and clone size from that table. The sample lists 80,000 to 90,000 clones, 70% to 90% seen once, with 1.2% in the top ten. This CDR3 region has 12 residues. Germline loops: CDR1 SGHTA, CDR2 FQGNSA. Between the trimmed V and J ends, which lost 6 bases and 5 bases, there was a span of 10 bases. Sequencing was done on a sample of peripheral blood. This rearrangement joins TRBV7-2 to TRBJ2-5; TRBD1 might be the D (6 bases). The sequence was obtained from a man at least 80 years old with active or convalescent COVID-19. CDR3 amino acids: CASSQGWETQYF. The CDR3 DNA sequence: TGTGCCAGCAGTCAGGGGTGGGAGACCCAGTACTTC.